These 2 T cell receptor beta chains were all obtained from the same sample, sequenced in a study of blood T cells in healthy people across ages. With a J-beta primer mix and a sample-barcoded 5' primer, a second PCR ran about 6 to 11 cycles. TCRdb used MiXCR to reprocess the 5' RACE reads, holding one entry per CDR3 protein. This table has 650,000 to 900,000 distinct CDR3 sequences, approximately 59% appearing once. The sequencing input was blood. The source is a man younger than 45 in good health.

This clonotype was seen ten or more times. This chain joins TRBV2 and TRBJ2-7; D may be TRBD1 (6 bases). The length of the CDR3 is 13 residues. Germline V gene lookup returns CDR1 SNHLY and CDR2 FYNNEI. The V gene lost 7 bases and the J gene lost 3 bases, with 13 bases spanning the gap. The CDR3 reads CASKRDRYYEQYF. The CDR3 nucleotides read TGTGCCAGCAAGAGAGACAGGTACTACGAGCAGTACTTC.

About this clonotype itself: Germline is not matched at one junction end, which may reflect a read error. The CDR3 region has the DNA TGTGCCGGCAGTGCGCCGGAGGCGCAGGAGACCCAGTACTTC. Translation gives CAGSAPEAQETQYF. This chain connects TRBV28 to TRBJ2-5, with D possibly matching TRBD2 (5 bases). This CDR3 spans 14 amino acids. Germline V gives CDR1 MDHEN, CDR2 SYDVKM.